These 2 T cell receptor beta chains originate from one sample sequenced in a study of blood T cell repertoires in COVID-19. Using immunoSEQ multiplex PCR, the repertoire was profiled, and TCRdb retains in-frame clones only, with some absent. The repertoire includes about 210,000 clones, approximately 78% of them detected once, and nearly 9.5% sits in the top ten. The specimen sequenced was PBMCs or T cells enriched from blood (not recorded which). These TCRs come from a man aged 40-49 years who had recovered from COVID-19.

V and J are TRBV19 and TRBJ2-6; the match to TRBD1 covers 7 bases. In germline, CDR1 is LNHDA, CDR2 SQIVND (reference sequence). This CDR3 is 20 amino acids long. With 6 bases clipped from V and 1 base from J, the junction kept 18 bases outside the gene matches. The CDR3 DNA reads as TGTGCCAGTAGGTCGATGTTTTATTCAAGACAGGGATCTGGGGCCAACGTCCTGACTTTC. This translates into CASRSMFYSRQGSGANVLTF.

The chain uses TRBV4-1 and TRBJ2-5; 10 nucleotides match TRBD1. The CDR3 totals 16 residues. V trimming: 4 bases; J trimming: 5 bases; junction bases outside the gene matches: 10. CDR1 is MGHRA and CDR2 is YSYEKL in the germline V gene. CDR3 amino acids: CASSRDRTGGWETQYF. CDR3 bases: TGCGCCAGCAGCCGGGACCGGACAGGGGGTTGGGAGACCCAGTACTTC.